Presented here are 21 T cell receptor beta chains from one specimen sequenced in a study of CD8 T cells in Susac syndrome. Random hexamers primed reverse transcription of 0.5 to 1 ug RNA. TCRdb re-called the immunoSEQ multiplex PCR reads with MiXCR, one entry per CDR3 protein. The table includes around 45,000 distinct CDR3 sequences, 80% to 95% detected once. Sequencing used CD8+ T cells from PBMCs. The receptors stem from a human donor in good health.

The chain joins TRBV28 to TRBJ1-5; 7 bases match TRBD1. CDR3 length: 15 amino acids. The V gene's germline CDR1 is MDHEN and CDR2 SYDVKM. The trim removed 7 bases at V and 4 bases at J, leaving 10 bases unmatched. The CDR3 protein is CASTRGQIVNQPQHF. In nucleotides, the CDR3 is TGTGCCAGCACTAGGGGACAGATAGTAAATCAGCCCCAGCATTTT.

The gene calls are TRBV7-6 and TRBJ2-7, with 8 bases identical to TRBD1. V was pared by 1 base and J by 3 bases, with 5 bases of the junction left unmatched. This CDR3 is built from 15 residues. CDR1 is SGHVS and CDR2 is FNYEAQ in the germline V gene. CDR3 DNA: TGTGCCAGCAGCTTAGAACCAGGGGGCGACTACGAGCAGTACTTC. This sequence encodes CASSLEPGGDYEQYF.

The V and J genes are TRBV4-2 and TRBJ2-7; 9 bases line up with TRBD2. Trimming removed 0 bases from V and 0 bases from J; junction bases left unmatched: 3. Germline CDR1 reads LGHNA; CDR2 reads YNFKEQ. The CDR3 extends over 16 amino acids. The CDR3 protein is CASSQEVTSGSYEQYF. CDR3 sequence (DNA): TGTGCCAGCAGCCAAGAAGTGACTAGCGGCTCCTACGAGCAGTACTTC.

The chain combines TRBV7-9 with TRBJ2-5, with unresolved D. V was shortened by 0 bases and J by 1 base, with 6 bases between the two germline ends. The CDR3 loop spans 14 amino acids. Germline CDR1 SEHNR, CDR2 FQNEAQ (reference sequence). The CDR3 DNA reads as TGTGCCAGCAGCTTAGCGGGCGTCCAAGAGACCCAGTACTTC. This translates into CASSLAGVQETQYF. Full variable domain (rest looked up from reference TRBV7-9 and TRBJ2-5): DTGVSQNPRHKITKRGQNVTFRCDPISEHNRLYWYRQTLGQGPEFLTYFQNEAQLEKSRLLSDRFSAERPKGSFSTLEIQRTEQGDSAMYLCASSLAGVQETQYFGPGTRLLVL.

This chain joins TRBV4-1 and TRBJ2-1, with 7 bases that match TRBD1. The germline V gene encodes CDR1 MGHRA and CDR2 YSYEKL. The CDR3 is made up of 14 amino acids. Trimming cost V 5 bases and J 7 bases; bases outside gene matches: 8. The CDR3 protein is CASSANNRGNEQFF. As DNA, the CDR3 is TGCGCCAGCAGCGCTAATAACAGGGGAAATGAGCAGTTCTTC.

The rearrangement links TRBV20-1 to TRBJ2-1, with D perhaps TRBD2 (6 bases). Trimming left V 0 bases short and J 3 bases short, with 12 bases between. This CDR3 has 15 residues. Per the germline V gene, CDR1 is DFQATT and CDR2 is SNEGSKA (reference sequence). In DNA, the CDR3 is TGCAGTGCTAGAGATCGAGCGGAGGGCTACAATGAGCAGTTCTTC. This gives the protein CSARDRAEGYNEQFF.

This chain connects TRBV18 to TRBJ1-2; D gene uncertain. This CDR3 region has 15 residues. Trimming cost V 4 bases and J 4 bases, with 16 bases left between them. Germline values: CDR1 KGHSH, CDR2 LQKENI. CDR3 loop: CASSQGPLDVYGYTF. CDR3 bases: TGTGCCAGCTCACAGGGTCCTCTAGACGTCTATGGCTACACCTTC.

This chain links TRBV14 with TRBJ2-1; weak D call: TRBD2 (6 bases). Germline V gene lookup returns CDR1 SGHDN and CDR2 FVKESK. The CDR3 spans 16 residues. V was clipped by 0 bases and J by 4 bases, with 13 bases between them. The CDR3 bases are TGTGCCAGCAGCCAAGATAGGAGCGGGCCTTACAATGAGCAGTTCTTC. The encoded protein is CASSQDRSGPYNEQFF.

The gene calls are TRBV20-1 and TRBJ2-2; D remains unclear. Germline CDR1 is DFQATT and CDR2 is SNEGSKA (reference sequence). V was clipped by 0 bases and J by 1 base, with 3 bases between them. This CDR3 region has 13 residues. In DNA form, the CDR3 reads TGCAGTGCTAGAGATCTGAACACCGGGGAGCTGTTTTTT. Its translation is CSARDLNTGELFF.

This sequence joins TRBV12-3 or TRBV12-4 and TRBJ2-2; 13 bases are shared with TRBD2. Trimming took 8 bases from V and 5 from J; bases not matched to a gene: 5. The CDR3 is made up of 15 amino acids. The CDR3 region has the DNA TGTGCCAGCGGTACTAGCGGGAGGGCTACCGGGGAGCTGTTTTTT. Its translation is CASGTSGRATGELFF.

This chain links TRBV10-3 with TRBJ2-4; TRBD1 matches 9 bases. The CDR3 runs to 11 residues. Germline assignment: CDR1 ENHRY and CDR2 SYGVKD. Trimming removed 2 bases from V and 15 bases from J; junction bases left unmatched: 2. The CDR3 is CAISEGTGLYF. The DNA for the CDR3 is TGTGCCATCAGTGAGGGGACAGGGTTGTACTTC.

This clonotype was seen a handful of times. The chain employs TRBV7-9 and TRBJ2-2; TRBD1 is a possible D gene (6 bases). The germline V gene encodes CDR1 SEHNR and CDR2 FQNEAQ (reference sequence). This CDR3 has 13 residues. V gave up 6 bases and J gave up 6 bases, with 11 bases separating them. CDR3: CASSLQGAGELFF. The DNA for the CDR3 is TGTGCCAGCAGTCTACAGGGTGCCGGGGAGCTGTTTTTT.

This chain uses TRBV30 with TRBJ2-7, with D perhaps matching TRBD2 (6 bases). The CDR3 spans 14 residues. Germline-derived CDR1 and CDR2 are GTSNPN and SVGIG (reference sequence). The V and J ends lost 0 bases and 3 bases respectively, with 12 bases between them. The CDR3, as DNA: TGTGCCTGGAGTGTCGGGCTAGCGTTCTACGAGCAGTACTTC. Amino acid sequence: CAWSVGLAFYEQYF.

This clonotype has just one count. This chain joins TRBV12-5 and TRBJ2-3; no clear D gene. CDR3 length: 13 amino acids. CDR1 and CDR2 from the germline V gene are LGHNT and FRNRAP. Deletions cut 6 bases from V and 6 bases from J, with 13 bases between. The CDR3 is CASGLNLADTQYF. The DNA for the CDR3 is TGTGCTAGTGGATTGAACCTGGCGGATACGCAGTATTTT.

The CDR3 is CASSLGGGSPLKCFF. The DNA for the CDR3 is TGTGCCAGCAGTTTAGGTGGCGGGAGCCCTTTAAAGTGTTTCTTC. The chain combines TRBV27 with TRBJ2-1; 7 bases align to TRBD2. This CDR3 comprises 15 residues. Per germline, CDR1 MNHEY and CDR2 SMNVEV (reference sequence). V gave up 2 bases and J gave up 16 bases; unmatched junction bases: 17.

This clonotype appeared a single time. The chain is built from TRBV3-1 and TRBJ2-5; the D gene could be TRBD1 or TRBD2 (5 bases each). Germline V gene sequence: CDR1 LGHDT, CDR2 YNNKEL (reference sequence). This CDR3 spans 15 amino acids. V lost 8 bases and J lost 4, with 20 bases in between. The CDR3 sequence: CASCPRGPRRETQYF. CDR3 DNA: TGTGCCAGCTGCCCAAGGGGACCCCGTAGAGAGACCCAGTACTTC.

The DNA of the CDR3 is TGTGCCAGCAGCTTACCTAGAGAGGGAGCCAAAAACATTCAGTACTTC. It codes for CASSLPREGAKNIQYF. The chain couples TRBV7-8 to TRBJ2-4; D may be TRBD2 (5 bases). In germline, CDR1 is SGHVS, CDR2 FQNEAQ. Trimming stripped 2 bases from V and 0 bases from J, with 11 bases between. The CDR3 extends over 16 amino acids.

J is TRBJ2-1 and V is TRBV2, with 15 bases identical to TRBD2. This CDR3 has 17 amino acids. Losses at the gene ends were 8 bases for V and 5 bases for J; bases not matched to a gene: 10. Per germline, CDR1 SNHLY and CDR2 FYNNEI. The CDR3 reads CASWTSGRATSDNEQFF. CDR3 coding DNA: TGTGCCAGCTGGACTAGCGGGAGGGCCACTAGTGACAATGAGCAGTTCTTC. The variable domain in full, with the rest retrieved from reference TRBV2 and TRBJ2-1, is EPEVTQTPSHQVTQMGQEVILRCVPISNHLYFYWYRQILGQKVEFLVSFYNNEISEKSEIFDDQFSVERPDGSNFTLKIRSTKLEDSAMYFCASWTSGRATSDNEQFFGPGTRLTVL.

CDR3 DNA sequence: TGCAGTGCTAGAGACGGGACAGTAGCCTCCTACGAGCAGTACTTC. Its translation is CSARDGTVASYEQYF. The J gene is TRBJ2-7, the V gene TRBV20-1; 7 positions agree with TRBD1. Trimming removed 0 bases from V and 0 bases from J; junction bases left unmatched: 5. This CDR3 spans 15 amino acids. Germline V CDR1 and CDR2: DFQATT, SNEGSKA (reference sequence).

The gene calls are TRBV9 and TRBJ1-5, with a tentative D call TRBD1 (6 bases). V was shortened by 3 bases and J by 7 bases, with 23 bases between the two germline ends. CDR1 SGDLS and CDR2 YYNGEE come from the germline V gene. This CDR3 is 17 amino acids long. CDR3 sequence reads: CASSATPAGLGGQPQHF. CDR3 DNA: TGTGCCAGCAGCGCAACACCCGCGGGGCTAGGGGGACAGCCCCAGCATTTT.

The chain uses TRBV30 and TRBJ2-2; the D is unclear. CDR1 is GTSNPN and CDR2 is SVGIG in the germline V gene (reference sequence). Trimming left V 2 bases short and J 3 bases short, with 4 bases between. CDR3 length: 12 residues. The CDR3 nucleotides are TGTGCCTGGAGTCCACACACCGGGGAGCTGTTTTTT. The encoded protein is CAWSPHTGELFF.